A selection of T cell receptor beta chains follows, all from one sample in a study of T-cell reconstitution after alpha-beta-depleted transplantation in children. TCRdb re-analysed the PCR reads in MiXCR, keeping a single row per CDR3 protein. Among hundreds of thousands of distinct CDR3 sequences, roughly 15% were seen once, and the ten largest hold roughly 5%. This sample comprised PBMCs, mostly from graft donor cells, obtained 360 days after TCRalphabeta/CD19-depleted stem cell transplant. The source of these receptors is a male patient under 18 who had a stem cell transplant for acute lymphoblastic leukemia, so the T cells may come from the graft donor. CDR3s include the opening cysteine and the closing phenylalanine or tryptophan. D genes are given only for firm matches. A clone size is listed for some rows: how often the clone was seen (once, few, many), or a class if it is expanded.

CASSSTSGRVTYNEQFF TGTGCCAGCAGCTCGACTAGCGGGAGGGTTACCTACAATGAGCAGTTCTTC TRBV7-9 TRBD2 NA TRBJ2-1
CASSQVWGGNTEAFF TGCGCCAGCAGCCAAGTGTGGGGAGGGAACACTGAAGCTTTCTTT TRBV4-1 NA NA TRBJ1-1
CASSQILAGGVHEQYF TGCGCCAGCAGCCAGATCCTAGCGGGAGGTGTCCACGAGCAGTACTTC TRBV5-1 TRBD2 NA TRBJ2-7
CSVVRYTQYF TGCAGCGTTGTACGATATACGCAGTATTTT TRBV29-1 NA few TRBJ2-3
CASSRSGNSWIEQYF TGTGCCAGCAGCCGGAGTGGCAATAGCTGGATCGAGCAGTACTTC TRBV4-2 NA NA TRBJ2-7
CSVGASGRAEGANF TGCAGCGTTGGGGCTAGCGGGAGGGCCGAGGGGGCCAACTTC TRBV29-1 TRBD2 NA TRBJ2-1
CASSLGGSGPEQYF TGCGCCAGCAGCTTGGGCGGTAGCGGGCCCGAGCAGTACTTC TRBV5-1 TRBD2 many TRBJ2-7
CASSFSGRAAGELFF TGTGCCAGCAGTTTTAGCGGGAGGGCCGCCGGGGAGCTGTTTTTT TRBV6-2/TRBV6-3 TRBD2 NA TRBJ2-2
CASSPRRASLKDTQYF TGTGCCAGCAGCCCCAGGCGGGCTAGCTTGAAAGATACGCAGTATTTT TRBV3-1 NA few TRBJ2-3
CASSLTTSGRFLWNEQFF TGCGCCAGCAGCTTGACTACTAGCGGGAGGTTCTTATGGAATGAGCAGTTCTTC TRBV5-1 TRBD2 many TRBJ2-1
CASSWVLIQETQYF TGTGCCAGCAGCTGGGTATTAATACAAGAGACCCAGTACTTC TRBV7-8 NA few TRBJ2-5
CASSVSGGILYEQYF TGTGCCAGCAGCGTATCTGGAGGCATCCTCTACGAGCAGTACTTC TRBV9 NA few TRBJ2-7
CASSPRLVKGVGEQFF TGTGCCAGCAGCCCCCGACTAGTCAAGGGGGTCGGTGAGCAGTTCTTC TRBV9 NA NA TRBJ2-1
CSVVAFPGPSGRTDTQYF TGCAGCGTTGTGGCCTTCCCCGGGCCTAGCGGACGCACAGATACGCAGTATTTT TRBV29-1 TRBD2 few TRBJ2-3
CASRSGQTYNEQFF TGCGCCAGCAGATCTGGACAAACCTACAATGAGCAGTTCTTC TRBV5-1 NA NA TRBJ2-1
CASSFRDISPYNEQFF TGCGCCAGCAGCTTCCGGGACATCTCGCCTTACAATGAGCAGTTCTTC TRBV5-1 NA many TRBJ2-1
CASSAVASEQYF TGTGCCAGCAGTGCGGTCGCCTCCGAGCAGTACTTC TRBV6-5 NA few TRBJ2-7
CASSPEVAGADTQYF TGTGCCAGCTCCCCGGAGGTAGCGGGAGCAGATACGCAGTATTTT TRBV18 TRBD2 NA TRBJ2-3
CATSDPTGGYEQYF TGTGCCACCAGTGACCCGACAGGGGGCTACGAGCAGTACTTC TRBV24-1 TRBD1 NA TRBJ2-7
CASSVSSGGPNTGELFF TGTGCCAGCAGCGTGAGTTCCGGGGGGCCAAACACCGGGGAGCTGTTTTTT TRBV7-9 NA NA TRBJ2-2
CASSLVLTVNRNEQYF TGTGCCAGCAGCTTAGTTTTGACAGTCAACCGGAACGAGCAGTACTTC TRBV11-1 NA few TRBJ2-7
CASRRQGIGTEAFF TGTGCCAGCAGACGACAGGGGATCGGAACTGAAGCTTTCTTT TRBV12-3/TRBV12-4 TRBD1 many TRBJ1-1
CASSRPTGTSGRAHHEQYF TGCGCCAGCAGCCGCCCTACCGGGACTAGCGGGAGGGCCCACCACGAGCAGTACTTC TRBV4-1 TRBD2 few TRBJ2-7
CASSEPVGLLVGGYTF TGTGCCAGCAGTGAACCCGTGGGACTACTCGTAGGCGGCTACACCTTC TRBV25-1 NA few TRBJ1-2
CASSPPGQGGYEQYF TGTGCCAGCTCACCACCGGGACAGGGCGGCTACGAGCAGTACTTC TRBV18 TRBD1 NA TRBJ2-7
CASYSGYEQYF TGTGCCAGCTATAGCGGTTACGAGCAGTACTTC TRBV7-8 NA NA TRBJ2-7
CASSQALKYSSQPQHF TGCGCCAGCAGCCAAGCGCTGAAATATAGCAGTCAGCCCCAGCATTTT TRBV4-1 NA NA TRBJ1-5
CASSAGESYEQYF TGCGCCAGCAGTGCTGGCGAGAGCTACGAGCAGTACTTC TRBV10-2 NA few TRBJ2-7
CASSLARQGTTGTQYF TGTGCCAGCAGTTTAGCGCGACAGGGGACCACCGGGACCCAGTACTTC TRBV12-3/TRBV12-4 TRBD1 few TRBJ2-5
CASRRQGSTDTQYF TGTGCCAGCAGGAGACAGGGGAGCACAGATACGCAGTATTTT TRBV28 TRBD1 few TRBJ2-3
CATSDPRGAGHEPSTDTQYF TGTGCCACCAGTGACCCCAGGGGAGCGGGACACGAGCCTAGCACAGATACGCAGTATTTT TRBV24-1 NA NA TRBJ2-3
CASSPRRFERGSYNEQFF TGTGCCAGCAGCCCCCGGAGGTTTGAGCGGGGCTCCTACAATGAGCAGTTCTTC TRBV9 TRBD2 NA TRBJ2-1
CASSPGTTQDEQFF TGTGCCAGCAGTCCGGGGACCACGCAAGATGAGCAGTTCTTC TRBV6-1 NA NA TRBJ2-1
CATSRDLGSLYEQYF TGTGCCACCAGCAGAGATCTGGGAAGCCTCTACGAGCAGTACTTC TRBV15 NA NA TRBJ2-7
CASSSAGTGGPGGYTF TGTGCCAGCTCATCGGCCGGGACAGGGGGTCCTGGTGGCTACACCTTC TRBV18 TRBD1 few TRBJ1-2
CSAIRDSSYNEQFF TGCAGTGCCATCAGGGATTCCTCCTACAATGAGCAGTTCTTC TRBV20-1 NA NA TRBJ2-1
CASSLTSGRVTVTQYF TGCGCCAGCAGTCTGACTAGCGGGAGAGTAACAGTTACGCAGTATTTT TRBV5-1 TRBD2 NA TRBJ2-3
CASSSPRGSGANVLTF TGTGCCAGCAGTTCCCCTAGGGGATCGGGGGCCAACGTCCTGACTTTC TRBV12-3/TRBV12-4 NA few TRBJ2-6
CSARGERGRLPYEQYF TGCAGTGCTAGAGGGGAACGAGGGCGGCTCCCCTACGAGCAGTACTTC TRBV20-1 NA NA TRBJ2-7
CAIRGPLNTEAFF TGTGCCATCAGGGGGCCCTTGAACACTGAAGCTTTCTTT TRBV10-3 NA NA TRBJ1-1
CASSPMDYEQYF TGTGCCAGCAGTCCAATGGATTACGAGCAGTACTTC TRBV11-2 NA NA TRBJ2-7
CASSQVGGGNYGYTF TGTGCCAGCAGCCAAGTCGGGGGAGGAAACTATGGCTACACCTTC TRBV3-1 NA few TRBJ1-2
CATSDSGTPRSGELFF TGTGCCACCAGTGATAGCGGGACACCCAGGTCCGGGGAGCTGTTTTTT TRBV24-1 NA few TRBJ2-2
CASSPPQTSGFEQYF TGTGCCAGCTCACCACCTCAGACTAGCGGGTTCGAGCAGTACTTC TRBV18 TRBD2 few TRBJ2-7
CASSLGTGSDTQYF TGCGCCAGCAGCTTGGGGACAGGCTCAGATACGCAGTATTTT TRBV5-1 TRBD1 NA TRBJ2-3
CASSLAAGERYEQYF TGCGCCAGCAGCTTGGCGGCGGGAGAACGCTACGAGCAGTACTTC TRBV5-1 TRBD2 few TRBJ2-7
CASSPLIGGSSTDTQYF TGCGCCAGCAGCCCCCTAATTGGGGGCTCTAGCACAGATACGCAGTATTTT TRBV5-1 NA NA TRBJ2-3
CASMVTGANTGELFF TGTGCCAGCATGGTGACGGGCGCGAACACCGGGGAGCTGTTTTTT TRBV2 NA few TRBJ2-2
CSARVTGAYEQYF TGCAGTGCTAGGGTGACAGGGGCCTACGAGCAGTACTTC TRBV20-1 TRBD1 few TRBJ2-7
CATSSGGSGRNEQFF TGTGCCACCAGCAGTGGGGGTAGCGGGAGGAATGAGCAGTTCTTC TRBV15 TRBD2 few TRBJ2-1
CSVVPGQGVTEAFF TGCAGCGTCGTACCGGGACAGGGGGTCACTGAAGCTTTCTTT TRBV29-1 TRBD1 NA TRBJ1-1
CASSPMGHLTDTQYF TGCGCCAGCAGCCCAATGGGGCACCTCACAGATACGCAGTATTTT TRBV5-1 NA NA TRBJ2-3
CSVLRTSDSYEQYF TGCAGCGTTCTTCGGACTAGCGACTCCTACGAGCAGTACTTC TRBV29-1 TRBD2 many TRBJ2-7
CASSPDREAQPHHF TGTGCCAGCAGCCCTGACAGGGAAGCTCAGCCCCACCATTTT TRBV12-3/TRBV12-4 TRBD1 NA TRBJ1-5
CASSEARSAEKLFF TGTGCCAGCAGTGAAGCGCGGTCCGCCGAAAAACTGTTTTTT TRBV25-1 NA NA TRBJ1-4
CSAPWDRGRNNEQFF TGCAGCGCCCCGTGGGACAGGGGGCGCAACAATGAGCAGTTCTTC TRBV29-1 TRBD1 few TRBJ2-1
CAWSLSYEQYF TGTGCCTGGAGTCTCAGCTACGAGCAGTACTTC TRBV30 NA NA TRBJ2-7
CASSPGTSYGEQYF TGTGCCAGCAGCCCCGGGACTAGTTATGGGGAGCAGTACTTC TRBV14 TRBD2 NA TRBJ2-7